This T cell receptor beta chain was recorded in a study of beta chain features in type 1 diabetes. About this clone itself: Its matching antigen is unknown. The sample holds other DNA sequences that translate to the same CDR3.

Whole-study findings and limits: TCRB rearrangement may or may not be influenced by HLA type; here this remained unresolved.

The CDR3 spans 13 residues. The germline V gene encodes CDR1 SGDLS and CDR2 YYNGEE. V lost 0 bases, J lost 4 bases, and 7 bases lay in between. As every portion of the isolated RNA was reverse transcribed, the sequencing read expressed TCRB transcripts. Profiling relied on immunoSEQ multiplex PCR, and the TCRdb table lists in-frame clones only, not all of them. The profile shows 400,000 to 600,000 clones, around 30% of them singletons. The sequence derives from a man between 18 and 35 years old in good health. The sequenced sample consisted of naive CD4+ T cells from blood. V usage is TRBV9 and J usage is TRBJ2-5; D not certain. This CDR3 reads CASSVDTRETQYF. The DNA of the CDR3 is TGTGCCAGCAGCGTAGACACACGAGAGACCCAGTACTTC.